The entry below gives a single T cell receptor (beta chain) sequence along with its context. Antigen specificity is unknown. This sample was taken from a study of T cells after yellow fever vaccination. General observations from the study: Overlap between CD4 and CD8 compartments was detected for a small share of clonotypes. Highly abundant clonotypes carried over from the bulk population could end up in FACS-sorted repertoires as contaminants.

Trimming took 11 bases from V and 2 from J, leaving 14 bases between them. Germline-derived CDR1 and CDR2 are SNHLY and FYNNEI. CDR3 length: 13 residues. MiXCR was run by TCRdb on the 5' RACE reads, yielding one entry per CDR3 protein. The data contain around 400,000 distinct CDR3 sequences, under 14% of them singletons. The sequence came from a man in his late teens or twenties who received the YFV17D yellow fever vaccine. The chain carries TRBV2 and TRBJ2-3; weak D call: TRBD1 (6 bases). Source: PBMCs, taken on the day of the first yellow fever vaccination. CDR3 protein: CAGRQDFTDTQYF. Written as DNA, the CDR3 is TGTGCCGGAAGACAGGATTTCACAGATACGCAGTATTTT. The full variable domain, completed using reference TRBV2 and TRBJ2-3, is EPEVTQTPSHQVTQMGQEVILRCVPISNHLYFYWYRQILGQKVEFLVSFYNNEISEKSEIFDDQFSVERPDGSNFTLKIRSTKLEDSAMYFCAGRQDFTDTQYFGPGTRLTVL.